This section outlines one T cell receptor beta chain sequence together with its context. CDR3 length: 16 residues. Germline assignment: CDR1 LNHNV and CDR2 YYDKDF (reference sequence). Trimming removed 6 bases at V and 0 bases at J, with 17 bases between. The entry originates in a study of cytomegalovirus exposure and HLA in healthy donors. Study context: The roughly 110 validation repertoires were produced on the same platform as the roughly 670 repertoires of the first cohort. This was reported in a later analysis.

This table comes from immunoSEQ multiplex PCR, and its TCRdb copy is limited to in-frame clones, with some not included. Of hundreds of thousands of clones in the sample, 87% are singletons; the top ten hold 2.6%. This rearrangement joins TRBV15 to TRBJ1-1, with a tentative D call TRBD1 (6 bases). The clonotype originates from a man aged 18 to 29 in good health and CMV-seronegative. The sample consisted of PBMCs. The DNA of the CDR3 is TGTGCCACCAGTAGATACAACAGGGTCATGAACACTGAAGCTTTCTTT. It yields the protein CATSRYNRVMNTEAFF.